The rows below give T cell receptor beta chains drawn from one sample of a study of shared clonotypes between healthy human individuals. TCRdb's copy holds only in-frame clones and misses some; the assay was immunoSEQ multiplex PCR. The table shows some 470,000 clones, with about 82% occurring only once. Source material: PBMCs. The receptors were gathered from a woman aged 40 to 50 in good health. Some clones in this sample may be carry-over from other donors' samples. Each CDR3 is given with its conserved first and last residue. Each record gives: D gene, clone size, V gene, J gene, CDR3 DNA, CDR3 protein. D genes are given only for firm matches. The size of a clone is reported for some rows only, either as once, few or many, or as a class for expanded clones.

D: NA; size: NA; V: TRBV6-6; J: TRBJ1-2; DNA: TGTGCCAGCAGTCGAGACATTGGCTACACCTTC; CDR3: CASSRDIGYTF
D: NA; size: few; V: TRBV5-4; J: TRBJ2-1; DNA: TGTGCCAGCAGCTTGGACTCAGGGACCAATGAGCAGTTCTTC; CDR3: CASSLDSGTNEQFF
D: NA; size: many; V: TRBV6-1; J: TRBJ1-1; DNA: TGTGCCAGCACTGACACTGGGCGCCCCGGAGGTGGAACTTTCTTT; CDR3: CASTDTGRPGGGTFF
D: TRBD1; size: few; V: TRBV7-2; J: TRBJ2-2; DNA: TGTGCCAGCAGCTCTAGTTCTGGGACAGGGAAAATCGGGGAGCTGTTTTTT; CDR3: CASSSSSGTGKIGELFF
D: NA; size: NA; V: TRBV7-3; J: TRBJ2-1; DNA: TGTGCCAGCAGCGCCACTAGCAGCGAGCAGTTCTTC; CDR3: CASSATSSEQFF
D: TRBD1; size: NA; V: TRBV18; J: TRBJ2-7; DNA: TGTGCCAGCTCACCACCGGTGGGACAGTACGAGCAGTACTTC; CDR3: CASSPPVGQYEQYF
D: TRBD1; size: NA; V: TRBV11-2; J: TRBJ2-3; DNA: TGTGCCAGCAGCATGACAGGGGAAACAGATACGCAGTATTTT; CDR3: CASSMTGETDTQYF
D: NA; size: once; V: TRBV30; J: TRBJ2-3; DNA: TGTGCCTGGAGTCTTAGCACAGATACGCAGTATTTT; CDR3: CAWSLSTDTQYF
D: TRBD2; size: many; V: TRBV27; J: TRBJ2-2; DNA: TGTGCCAGCAGTGGACTAGCGGTTAGAAGGACCGGGGAGCTGTTTTTT; CDR3: CASSGLAVRRTGELFF
D: NA; size: NA; V: TRBV7-9; J: TRBJ2-4; DNA: TGTGCCAGCAGCCAAGACAGAAACATTCAGTACTTC; CDR3: CASSQDRNIQYF
D: TRBD1; size: NA; V: TRBV7-6; J: TRBJ2-3; DNA: TGTGCCAGCAGCTCCCCCGGGACAGGGATCCTCACAGATACGCAGTATTTT; CDR3: CASSSPGTGILTDTQYF
D: NA; size: NA; V: TRBV13; J: TRBJ1-2; DNA: TGTGCCAGCACCCCCGGCCCCGGCGGCTACACCTTC; CDR3: CASTPGPGGYTF
D: NA; size: NA; V: TRBV6-5; J: TRBJ2-7; DNA: TGTGCCAGCAGTTACGGCCTCTCCTACGAGCAGTACTTC; CDR3: CASSYGLSYEQYF
D: TRBD2; size: NA; V: TRBV4-2; J: TRBJ2-7; DNA: TGTGCCAGCAGCCCCCTAGGCGGGAGTCTCTCCTACGAGCAGTACTTC; CDR3: CASSPLGGSLSYEQYF
D: NA; size: once; V: TRBV5-1; J: TRBJ2-3; DNA: TGCGCCAGCAGCTTGGCCTCTCAGGGTCGAGGGACAGATACGCAGTATTTT; CDR3: CASSLASQGRGTDTQYF
D: TRBD2; size: NA; V: TRBV10-3; J: TRBJ2-1; DNA: TGTGCCATCAATACACCTGGACTAGCGGGAAGGGACAATGAGCAGTTCTTC; CDR3: CAINTPGLAGRDNEQFF
D: NA; size: NA; V: TRBV4-3; J: TRBJ2-7; DNA: TGCGCCAGCAGCCAAGATGCGTTCTCCTACGAGCAGTACTTC; CDR3: CASSQDAFSYEQYF
D: NA; size: NA; V: TRBV30; J: TRBJ1-1; DNA: TGTGCCTGGAGTGCCCTGCATGGGAACACTGAAGCTTTCTTT; CDR3: CAWSALHGNTEAFF
D: NA; size: NA; V: TRBV5-5; J: TRBJ1-1; DNA: TGTGCCAGCAGCCCCCGGGACTCTGCCTACACTGAAGCTTTCTTT; CDR3: CASSPRDSAYTEAFF
D: NA; size: NA; V: TRBV28; J: TRBJ2-7; DNA: TGTGCAACACCGGCCTACGAGCAGTACTTC; CDR3: CATPAYEQYF
D: TRBD1; size: NA; V: TRBV2; J: TRBJ1-1; DNA: TGTGCCAGCAGTGAAACTAGGACAGGAGCTTTCTTT; CDR3: CASSETRTGAFF
D: TRBD1; size: NA; V: TRBV6-6; J: TRBJ1-2; DNA: TGTGCCAGCAGCCAGGGACAGGGCGGCTATGGCTACACCTTC; CDR3: CASSQGQGGYGYTF
D: TRBD1; size: once; V: TRBV7-8; J: TRBJ1-1; DNA: TGTGCCAGCAGCACAGGGACAGGGGGTTCAGCTTTCTTT; CDR3: CASSTGTGGSAFF
D: NA; size: NA; V: TRBV6-6; J: TRBJ2-7; DNA: TGTGCCAGCAGCCGCCAGAACTCTTACACCTACGAGCAGTACTTC; CDR3: CASSRQNSYTYEQYF
D: NA; size: NA; V: TRBV15; J: TRBJ1-5; DNA: TGTGCCACCAGCAGAGATAGAACGGGGGATCAGCCCCAGCATTTT; CDR3: CATSRDRTGDQPQHF
D: NA; size: NA; V: TRBV5-4; J: TRBJ2-7; DNA: TGTGCCAGCAGCCAAGGACAGCCTACGTTCTCCTACGAGCAGTACTTC; CDR3: CASSQGQPTFSYEQYF
D: NA; size: NA; V: TRBV12-2; J: TRBJ1-3; DNA: TGTGCAAGTCTCCTCTTCCGGACGGCTGGAAACACCATATATTTT; CDR3: CASLLFRTAGNTIYF
D: NA; size: NA; V: TRBV15; J: TRBJ2-5; DNA: TGTGCCACCAGCTTCCAAGAGACCCAGTACTTC; CDR3: CATSFQETQYF
D: NA; size: NA; V: TRBV4-1; J: TRBJ2-2; DNA: TGCGCCAGCAGCCCGACCGGGCGTCGAGGGGAGCTGTTTTTT; CDR3: CASSPTGRRGELFF
D: TRBD2; size: NA; V: TRBV5-1; J: TRBJ2-7; DNA: TGCGCCAGCAGCTTGGCTAGCGGGAGCCTCGAGCAGTACTTC; CDR3: CASSLASGSLEQYF
D: TRBD1; size: NA; V: TRBV28; J: TRBJ2-2; DNA: TGTGCCAGCCGAGTTTGGGACAGGCATACCGGGGAGCTGTTTTTT; CDR3: CASRVWDRHTGELFF
D: NA; size: NA; V: TRBV18; J: TRBJ2-6; DNA: TGTGCCAGCTCCCCCGCCGGAGGGCTCTCTGGGGCCAACGTCCTGACTTTC; CDR3: CASSPAGGLSGANVLTF
D: TRBD1; size: NA; V: TRBV18; J: TRBJ2-1; DNA: TGTGCCAGCTCACCCGCGACAGGGTGGGATAATGAGCAGTTCTTC; CDR3: CASSPATGWDNEQFF
D: NA; size: NA; V: TRBV6-6; J: TRBJ1-2; DNA: TGTGCCAGCAGTGTCGGTCCGTACGGCGGCTACACCTTC; CDR3: CASSVGPYGGYTF
D: NA; size: many; V: TRBV7-6; J: TRBJ2-7; DNA: TGTGCCAGCAGCCGGATGACAGACCTGGGGGAGCAGTACTTC; CDR3: CASSRMTDLGEQYF
D: NA; size: NA; V: TRBV9; J: TRBJ2-7; DNA: TGTGCCAGCAGCGTACTAGCGGACAGCTACGAGCAGTACTTC; CDR3: CASSVLADSYEQYF
D: NA; size: many; V: TRBV2; J: TRBJ2-7; DNA: TGTGCCAGCACCGCGGAGGGTTACGAGCAGTACTTC; CDR3: CASTAEGYEQYF
D: NA; size: NA; V: TRBV28; J: TRBJ1-5; DNA: TGTGCCAGCAGGCTGGGTGGGGCAGGCAATCAGCCCCAGCATTTT; CDR3: CASRLGGAGNQPQHF
D: NA; size: NA; V: TRBV29-1; J: TRBJ2-1; DNA: TGCAGCGTATCCAGTAGCTCCTACAATGAGCAGTTCTTC; CDR3: CSVSSSSYNEQFF
D: NA; size: NA; V: TRBV11-2; J: TRBJ2-3; DNA: TGTGCCAGCAGCCTTACTAGCCCGAGCACAGATACGCAGTATTTT; CDR3: CASSLTSPSTDTQYF
D: TRBD1; size: NA; V: TRBV6-1; J: TRBJ1-5; DNA: TGTGCCAGCAGTTCTCAGGGGGGCAATCAGCCCCAGCATTTT; CDR3: CASSSQGGNQPQHF
D: NA; size: NA; V: TRBV12-1; J: TRBJ1-4; DNA: TGTGCCAGCTCGGGGGGAGAAGGTGAAAAACTGTTTTTT; CDR3: CASSGGEGEKLFF
D: TRBD2; size: NA; V: TRBV18; J: TRBJ2-1; DNA: TGTGCCAGCTCACCCAGGACTAGTGGGAGTAGGAATGAGCAGTTCTTC; CDR3: CASSPRTSGSRNEQFF
D: NA; size: NA; V: TRBV7-2; J: TRBJ2-1; DNA: TGTGCCAGCAGCTTAATGCAGGGGGGCAATGAGCAGTTCTTC; CDR3: CASSLMQGGNEQFF
D: TRBD2; size: NA; V: TRBV11-1; J: TRBJ2-7; DNA: TGTGCCAGCAGCATAGAACTAGCGGGGAGTGGGAGGGACGAGCAGTACTTC; CDR3: CASSIELAGSGRDEQYF
D: TRBD2; size: NA; V: TRBV9; J: TRBJ2-1; DNA: TGTGCCAGCAGCTCCCGAGGGCGGGGGAATGAGCAGTTCTTC; CDR3: CASSSRGRGNEQFF
D: NA; size: NA; V: TRBV2; J: TRBJ2-1; DNA: TGTGCCAGCAAATATCAGAATGAGCAGTTCTTC; CDR3: CASKYQNEQFF